The 10 T cell receptor beta chains in this list originate from one sample, sequenced in a study of CD8 T cells in ankylosing spondylitis. These receptors' targets are unknown. Via MiXCR, TCRdb re-called the 5' RACE reads, giving one row per CDR3 protein. The data contain 700,000 to 1,000,000 distinct CDR3 sequences, approximately 12% of them seen just once; the ten biggest clones take up 0.45% to 0.6%. General study findings and limits: Typical of ankylosing spondylitis blood, it appeared, was a TCR beta motif of eight highly homologous variants.

Sequenced material: blood, either unsorted or a sorted T cell fraction (not recorded which). These TCRs come from a male donor with ankylosing spondylitis.

The sample holds a few counts of this clonotype. The CDR3, as DNA: TGTGCCAGCAGCGCGCAGGGAGTTAACTATGGCTACACCTTC. Translation: CASSAQGVNYGYTF. V usage is TRBV9 and J usage is TRBJ1-2, with a weak D call TRBD1 (5 bases). This CDR3 is built from 14 residues. Germline V CDR1 and CDR2: SGDLS, YYNGEE. The V and J ends lost 3 bases and 1 base respectively, with 10 bases between them. Supplemented by reference TRBV9 and TRBJ1-2, the full variable domain reads DSGVTQTPKHLITATGQRVTLRCSPRSGDLSVYWYQQSLDQGLQFLIQYYNGEERAKGNILERFSAQQFPDLHSELNLSSLELGDSALYFCASSAQGVNYGYTFGSGTRLTVV.

The chain is built from TRBV2 and TRBJ2-1; D may be TRBD2 (5 bases). Germline loops: CDR1 SNHLY, CDR2 FYNNEI. There are 13 residues in the CDR3. V dropped 10 bases and J dropped 6 bases, with 16 bases sitting between them. CDR3 sequence reads: CAITEVSSNEQFF. DNA of the CDR3: TGTGCCATCACGGAGGTTAGTAGCAATGAGCAGTTCTTC.

This clonotype was counted only a few times. This rearrangement joins TRBV20-1 to TRBJ2-3; tentatively, D is TRBD1 (5 bases). Trimming took 0 bases from V and 2 from J, leaving 6 bases between them. This CDR3 has 13 amino acids. From germline, CDR1 is DFQATT and CDR2 SNEGSKA (reference sequence). CDR3 nucleotide sequence: TGCAGTGCTAGAGACAGGGCCACAGATACGCAGTATTTT. This gives the protein CSARDRATDTQYF.

This chain's CDR3 is CASKRGRQGYTF. The CDR3 DNA reads TGTGCCAGCAAAAGGGGGCGGCAAGGCTACACCTTC. The chain combines TRBV6-5 with TRBJ1-2; 7 nucleotides line up with TRBD1. The length of the CDR3 is 12 residues. V dropped 7 bases and J dropped 8; count of bases not matched to a gene: 7. Germline assignment: CDR1 MNHEY and CDR2 SVGAGI.

This clonotype was observed many times. The J gene is TRBJ2-2, the V gene TRBV20-1; weak D call: TRBD1 (6 bases). The CDR3 runs to 16 residues. Germline V gene lookup returns CDR1 DFQATT and CDR2 SNEGSKA (reference sequence). Trimming stripped 0 bases from V and 6 bases from J, with 17 bases between. Here the CDR3 reads CSARDRRAGVAGELFF. For the CDR3, the DNA is TGCAGTGCTAGAGATCGAAGGGCAGGGGTGGCCGGGGAGCTGTTTTTT.

The genes are TRBV20-1 and TRBJ2-1; 11 bases match TRBD1. Germline CDR1 is DFQATT and CDR2 is SNEGSKA (reference sequence). The V and J ends lost 5 bases and 4 bases, in that order; junction bases with no gene match: 7. This CDR3 comprises 15 residues. The CDR3 reads CSAHRTGGLYNEQFF. In DNA form, the CDR3 reads TGCAGTGCTCATCGGACAGGGGGCTTGTACAATGAGCAGTTCTTC.

Only a few counts were recorded for this clonotype. The chain couples TRBV7-2 to TRBJ2-5; possibly TRBD1 for D (5 bases). CDR3 size: 15 residues. From germline, CDR1 is SGHTA and CDR2 FQGNSA. Between the trimmed V and J ends, which lost 5 bases and 3 bases, there was a span of 16 bases. Here the CDR3 reads CASSTPRTREETQYF. CDR3 sequence (DNA): TGTGCCAGCAGCACTCCGAGGACAAGGGAAGAGACCCAGTACTTC.

In its sample, this clonotype was seen many times. The chain carries TRBV6-4 and TRBJ2-7, with D unresolved. Germline CDR1 reads MRHNA; CDR2 reads SNTAGT. The CDR3 is 11 residues long. V shed 6 bases and J shed 3 bases, with 6 bases lying between them. The CDR3 sequence: CASRDIYEQYF. CDR3 coding DNA: TGTGCCAGCAGGGATATCTACGAGCAGTACTTC.

The sample holds many counts of this clonotype. This rearrangement joins TRBV12-3 or TRBV12-4 to TRBJ2-6, with TRBD1 as a possible D gene (6 bases). The CDR3 is made up of 17 amino acids. V was trimmed by 5 bases and J by 0 bases, leaving 14 bases between them. The CDR3 sequence is CASSKYRVSSGANVLTF. The CDR3 nucleotides are TGTGCCAGCAGTAAATACAGGGTTTCCTCTGGGGCCAACGTCCTGACTTTC.

This clonotype was picked up many times. V and J are TRBV20-1 and TRBJ2-1, with D perhaps TRBD2 (6 bases). Per germline, CDR1 DFQATT and CDR2 SNEGSKA (reference sequence). The CDR3 has 14 amino acids. V shed 0 bases and J shed 2 bases, with 8 bases lying between them. The CDR3 protein is CSARDRLAYNEQFF. The CDR3 DNA reads TGCAGTGCTAGAGATCGACTAGCCTACAATGAGCAGTTCTTC.